The present entry profiles one TCR beta chain with its context. It was with 60 Vbeta and 13 Jbeta primers that the PCR ran. Method: immunoSEQ multiplex PCR; TCRdb's copy keeps in-frame clones and lacks some. The table has 150,000 to 190,000 clones, around 84% seen once. These data come from a study of cytomegalovirus exposure and HLA in healthy donors. The CDR3 spans 17 residues. Per germline, CDR1 SGHTA and CDR2 FQGNSA. The V gene end was trimmed by 2 bases and the J gene end by 0 bases; junction bases not matched to a gene: 3. The TCR originated in a woman aged 18-29 years in good health and CMV-seronegative. Sequenced sample: PBMCs. The chain employs TRBV7-2 and TRBJ1-3, with TRBD1 identical over 11 bases. The CDR3, as DNA: TGTGCCAGCAGCTTATCCGGGACAGGGGGCTCTGGAAACACCATATATTTT. As protein: CASSLSGTGGSGNTIYF.